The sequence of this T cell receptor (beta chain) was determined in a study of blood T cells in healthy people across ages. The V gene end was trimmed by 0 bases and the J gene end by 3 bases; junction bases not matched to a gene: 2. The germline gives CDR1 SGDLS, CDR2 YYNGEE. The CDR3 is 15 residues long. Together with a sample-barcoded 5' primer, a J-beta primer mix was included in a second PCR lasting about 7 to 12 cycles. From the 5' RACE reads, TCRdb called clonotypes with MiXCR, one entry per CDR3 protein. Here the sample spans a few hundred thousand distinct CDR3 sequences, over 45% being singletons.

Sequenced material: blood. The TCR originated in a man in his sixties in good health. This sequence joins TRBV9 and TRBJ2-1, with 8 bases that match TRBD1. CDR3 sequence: CASSVGQGLYNEQFF. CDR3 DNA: TGTGCCAGCAGCGTAGGACAGGGGCTCTACAATGAGCAGTTCTTC.